These T cell receptor beta chains were read from a single sample in a study of blood T cell repertoires in COVID-19. Produced via immunoSEQ multiplex PCR; TCRdb's table is partial and in-frame only. The table records more than 70,000 clones, around 84% of them present only once. The sequenced sample was peripheral blood. These receptors originate from a woman in her sixties or seventies with acute or convalescent COVID-19. The CDR3 runs from the conserved cysteine through the conserved F or W. D genes are given only for firm matches. Clone size appears in some rows only: once, few, many, or a class for an expanded clone.

j_call,cdr3_length,clone_size,v_call,d_call,cdr3_nt,cdr3_aa
TRBJ1-6,15,-,TRBV9,-,TGTGCCAGCAGCCCCTCACCTGGGGAGACGTCCCCCCTCCACTTT,CASSPSPGETSPLHF
TRBJ2-7,14,once,TRBV5-4,-,TGTGCCAGCAGCTTGGGCAGGGCCGACGACGAGCAGTACTTC,CASSLGRADDEQYF
TRBJ2-5,18,once,TRBV11-2,TRBD2,TGTGCCAGCAGCTCACCGCGGGGGGGTTCGGTGTTTGAGGAGACCCAGTACTTC,CASSSPRGGSVFEETQYF
TRBJ1-6,15,-,TRBV6-5,TRBD1,TGTGCCAGCAGTTACTCCGGGACAGTTACTTCACCCCTCCACTTT,CASSYSGTVTSPLHF
TRBJ2-5,13,few,TRBV6-5,TRBD1,TGTGCCAGCAGTTTAGGACAGGTGGAGACCCAGTACTTC,CASSLGQVETQYF
TRBJ2-7,14,-,TRBV6-6,-,TGTGCCAGCAGGAGACAGGGAGGCTCCTACGAGCAGTACTTC,CASRRQGGSYEQYF
TRBJ2-5,17,-,TRBV4-1,TRBD1,TGCGCCAGCAGCCATGGATTCGGGACAGGGTCCATAGAGACCCAGTACTTC,CASSHGFGTGSIETQYF
TRBJ2-7,16,-,TRBV30,TRBD2,TGTGCCTGGAGTGCATGGGTAGCGGGAGTCGTCGACGAGCAGTACTTC,CAWSAWVAGVVDEQYF
TRBJ2-5,14,-,TRBV3-1/TRBV3-2,-,TGTGCCAGCAGCCACGAGGGAGTAAAGGAGACCCAGTACTTC,CASSHEGVKETQYF
TRBJ2-3,14,-,TRBV7-2,TRBD1,TGTGCCAGCAGCCCGGACAGGGGAACAGATACGCAGTATTTT,CASSPDRGTDTQYF
TRBJ2-1,15,-,TRBV2,-,TGTGCCAGCAGTGAAGCGGGAGGGGGTTACAATGAGCAGTTCTTC,CASSEAGGGYNEQFF
TRBJ2-2,16,-,TRBV7-9,TRBD1,TGTGCCAGCAGCTTCCAGGGGGCGCGGTACACCGGGGAGCTGTTTTTT,CASSFQGARYTGELFF
TRBJ1-1,17,-,TRBV7-8,TRBD1,TGTGCCAGCAGCTTCTCCGGGACAGGGGACCTGAACACTGAAGCTTTCTTT,CASSFSGTGDLNTEAFF
TRBJ1-3,14,-,TRBV15,-,TGTGCCACCAGCAGAGTAGAGTCTGGAAACACCATATATTTT,CATSRVESGNTIYF
TRBJ1-2,13,-,TRBV30,-,TGTGCCTGGAGACAAGGGGGTGACTATGGCTACACCTTC,CAWRQGGDYGYTF
TRBJ1-6,14,once,TRBV6-4,-,TGTGCCAGCAGTCAATACAGGGAAAATTCACCCCTCCACTTT,CASSQYRENSPLHF
TRBJ2-7,14,-,TRBV6-4,TRBD1,TGTGCCAGCAGCCAAGAACAGGGGTTTGGAGAGCAGTACTTC,CASSQEQGFGEQYF
TRBJ2-2,15,-,TRBV6-5,TRBD1,TGTGCCAGCAGGGCCGGGACAGGGGTCACCGGGGAGCTGTTTTTT,CASRAGTGVTGELFF
TRBJ1-5,12,-,TRBV29-1,TRBD1,TGCAGTACCGGGACAGAGGGTCAGCCCCAGCATTTT,CSTGTEGQPQHF
TRBJ1-1,14,many,TRBV19,-,TGTGCCAGTAGTATGAGGGATGGGAGCACTGAAGCTTTCTTT,CASSMRDGSTEAFF
TRBJ1-2,14,-,TRBV30,TRBD1,TGTGCCTGGAGCAGAGGGGGCGCGGACTATGGCTACACCTTC,CAWSRGGADYGYTF
TRBJ1-5,12,once,TRBV10-3,-,TGTGCCATCAGTGAGCCTGATCAGCCCCAGCATTTT,CAISEPDQPQHF
TRBJ2-2,15,-,TRBV24-1,-,TGTGCCACCAGTGATTTGTGGCCGAACACCGGGGAGCTGTTTTTT,CATSDLWPNTGELFF
TRBJ2-1,11,-,TRBV20-1,TRBD2,TGCAGTGCTAGAGGAGGGGGACTAGACTTCTTC,CSARGGGLDFF
TRBJ2-3,13,-,TRBV12-3/TRBV12-4,-,TGTGCCAGCAGAACTACTAGCACAGATACGCAGTATTTT,CASRTTSTDTQYF
TRBJ2-3,14,-,TRBV6-6,-,TGTGCCAGCAGTTACTCCCGGGGTCCAGATACGCAGTATTTT,CASSYSRGPDTQYF
TRBJ1-2,14,once,TRBV6-5,-,TGTGCCAGCAGATTAGGACGGACTCCGTTTGGCTACACCTTC,CASRLGRTPFGYTF
TRBJ1-1,16,-,TRBV12-5,TRBD1,TGTGCTAGTGGTAGACAGGGTGTGGGAGTCAACACTGAAGCTTTCTTT,CASGRQGVGVNTEAFF
TRBJ2-1,16,-,TRBV29-1,TRBD2,TGCAGCGTTGGGAGATCCGGGACTAGCGGGAGTTATGAGCAGTTCTTC,CSVGRSGTSGSYEQFF
TRBJ1-1,14,once,TRBV5-4,-,TGTGCCAGCAGCTTAGAACAGCTGAACACTGAAGCTTTCTTT,CASSLEQLNTEAFF
TRBJ2-3,16,-,TRBV10-3,TRBD1,TGTGCCATCAGTGAAAGGGACAGGGGTGGATCAGATACGCAGTATTTT,CAISERDRGGSDTQYF
TRBJ1-4,19,few,TRBV6-6,-,TGTGCCAGCAGTCGCTTAGCTCCGGGAAGAAATCCAACTAATGAAAAACTGTTTTTT,CASSRLAPGRNPTNEKLFF
TRBJ1-5,14,once,TRBV6-5,TRBD1,TGTGCCAGCAGTCGCGGGACAGCTCGTCAGCCCCAGCATTTT,CASSRGTARQPQHF